The 7 T cell receptor beta chains below come from one sample, sequenced in a study of blood T cell repertoires in COVID-19. Profiling relied on immunoSEQ multiplex PCR, and the TCRdb table lists in-frame clones only, not all of them. The data show about half a million clones, approximately 91% seen once. The sample consisted of PBMCs or T cells enriched from blood (not recorded which). The receptors originated from a woman in her sixties or seventies who had recovered from COVID-19.

This chain joins TRBV10-3 and TRBJ2-7, with 10 bases identical to TRBD2. The V gene end was trimmed by 0 bases and the J gene end by 1 base; junction bases not matched to a gene: 3. Germline V gene data show CDR1 as ENHRY and CDR2 as SYGVKD. The CDR3 sequence is 16 residues long. Written as DNA, the CDR3 is TGTGCCATCAGTGAGTCAGGGACTAGCGTTTCCTACGAGCAGTACTTC. Protein product: CAISESGTSVSYEQYF.

This clone was observed a single time. The rearrangement uses TRBV3-1 (or the pseudogene TRBV3-2) and TRBJ1-6, with a possible D match to TRBD1 (5 bases). Trimming left V 5 bases short and J 7 bases short, with 18 bases between. Germline V gene lookup returns CDR1 LGHDT and CDR2 YNNKEL (reference sequence). The CDR3 is made up of 16 amino acids. The CDR3 protein is CASSSAGGVGNSPLHF. As DNA, the CDR3 is TGTGCCAGCAGCTCCGCGGGGGGGGTTGGAAATTCACCCCTCCACTTT.

The rearrangement joins TRBV4-1 to TRBJ2-7; 7 bases are a match to TRBD1. The V segment lost 4 bases and the J segment 2 bases; nucleotides outside the gene matches: 8. Germline CDR1 reads MGHRA; CDR2 reads YSYEKL. The CDR3 contains 15 residues. The CDR3 loop reads CASSPLLGQTYEQYF. The CDR3 nucleotides are TGCGCCAGCAGCCCCCTTTTGGGACAGACCTACGAGCAGTACTTC.

The V and J genes are TRBV20-1 and TRBJ2-1; 11 bases align to TRBD2. The germline V gene has CDR1 DFQATT and CDR2 SNEGSKA (reference sequence). Trimming removed 3 bases from V and 0 bases from J; junction bases left unmatched: 4. The length of the CDR3 is 16 residues. For the CDR3, the DNA is TGCAGTGCTAGTAGCGGGGGGGCGAGCTCCTACAATGAGCAGTTCTTC. Amino acid sequence: CSASSGGASSYNEQFF.

The gene calls are TRBV9 and TRBJ1-1; TRBD1 matches at 9 bases. V lost 3 bases, J lost 3 bases, and 3 bases stayed unmatched. The V gene's germline CDR1 is SGDLS and CDR2 YYNGEE. The CDR3 runs to 14 residues. In nucleotides, the CDR3 is TGTGCCAGCAGCGCCACAGGGGGCGACACTGAAGCTTTCTTT. Residues: CASSATGGDTEAFF.

This clone was seen once. The chain links TRBV2 to TRBJ2-5; 8 nucleotides agree with TRBD1. Germline CDR1 and CDR2: SNHLY and FYNNEI. Germline trimming cut 4 bases from V and 5 bases from J; bases unmatched to any gene: 3. There are 13 residues in the CDR3. The CDR3 sequence: CASSGTGQETQYF. CDR3 DNA: TGTGCCAGCAGTGGGACAGGGCAGGAGACCCAGTACTTC.

The chain links TRBV5-1 to TRBJ2-1; 13 positions agree with TRBD2. The CDR3 sequence is 16 residues long. The germline CDR1 and CDR2 sequences are SGHRS and YFSETQ. V lost 0 bases to trimming and J lost 4 bases; unmatched junction nucleotides: 1. CDR3 sequence: CASSLETSGGYNEQFF. The CDR3 DNA reads as TGCGCCAGCAGCTTGGAGACTAGCGGGGGGTACAATGAGCAGTTCTTC.